This entry lists 4 T cell receptor beta chains sequenced from one sample in a study of HIV-infected patients and healthy controls. Whole blood was used without fractionation, so all unsorted peripheral T cells were included. Alpha and beta constant-region primers primed reverse transcription of 400 to 500 ng RNA. Separate chain-specific third strand synthesis with multiplexing indices produced the alpha and beta libraries. Each CDR3 protein is one row after TCRdb ran MiXCR on the 5' RACE reads. The sample shows nearly 25,000 distinct CDR3 sequences, 8.5% of them seen only once. Sequenced sample: blood. The origin of the receptors is an adult in good health.

This clonotype has a count of ten or more. V is TRBV7-9 and J is TRBJ2-1; D remains ambiguous. Germline V gene data show CDR1 as SEHNR and CDR2 as FQNEAQ (reference sequence). This CDR3 contains 11 residues. V lost 5 bases to trimming and J lost 9 bases, with 8 bases between them. This chain's CDR3 is CASSLIREQFF. DNA for the CDR3: TGTGCCAGCAGCCTTATACGTGAGCAGTTCTTC.

In this sample, this clonotype turned up many times. The chain uses TRBV9 and TRBJ1-4, with TRBD1 as a possible D gene (6 bases). The germline V gene has CDR1 SGDLS and CDR2 YYNGEE. Trimming took off 3 bases at V and 8 bases at J, with 17 bases between the two ends. CDR3 size: 15 residues. CDR3 protein: CASSAGQGQKEKLFF. CDR3 DNA: TGTGCCAGCAGCGCCGGCCAGGGACAAAAAGAAAAACTGTTTTTT. Full variable domain (remainder filled in from reference TRBV9 and TRBJ1-4): DSGVTQTPKHLITATGQRVTLRCSPRSGDLSVYWYQQSLDQGLQFLIQYYNGEERAKGNILERFSAQQFPDLHSELNLSSLELGDSALYFCASSAGQGQKEKLFFGSGTQLSVL.

This clonotype was observed many times. At one of its ends the junction is not consistent with the germline gene, which may arise from a read error. This chain connects TRBV14 to TRBJ2-1, with 8 positions matching TRBD2. The CDR3 runs 12 residues. Germline V lookup: CDR1 SGHDN, CDR2 FVKESK. The CDR3 spells CASSQGGTSGIF. The CDR3 DNA sequence: TGTGCCAGCAGCCAAGGCGGGACTAGTGGTATCTTC.

This clonotype was picked up a small number of times. This chain uses TRBV10-3 with TRBJ1-1, with 9 bases lining up with TRBD1. CDR3 length: 15 amino acids. With V trimmed by 4 bases and J by 5 bases, 8 bases remained unmatched. CDR1 and CDR2 (germline): ENHRY, SYGVKD. The CDR3 region is CAISASTGGETEAFF. CDR3 bases: TGTGCCATCAGTGCCTCGACAGGGGGTGAGACTGAAGCTTTCTTT.